Each of the 21 T cell receptor beta chains below was sequenced from the same sample in a study of blood T cell repertoires in COVID-19 (dated by TCRdb to 2018 to 2021). The library was produced with the immunoSEQ multiplex PCR assay. TCRdb's version of the immuneACCESS table is confined to in-frame rearrangements and falls short of the full clone set. An unresolved V gene accounts for under half of the shortfall where checked; the remainder is of unknown origin. The table for this sample lists around 250,000 clones; 80% to 90% of them were counted only once. The top ten hold about 9.4% of the sample. Sequenced: peripheral blood. The receptors were sampled from a woman aged 70 to 79 with COVID-19, enrolled during active disease.

This clone was seen only a few times. The V gene is TRBV14, the J gene TRBJ2-7; tentative D call: TRBD1 (6 bases). The CDR3 covers 16 residues. Germline V lookup: CDR1 SGHDN, CDR2 FVKESK. V shed 3 bases and J shed 5 bases, with 20 bases lying between them. This chain's CDR3 is CASSQSFPGHQNEQYF. CDR3 DNA: TGTGCCAGCAGCCAGTCGTTCCCGGGACACCAAAACGAGCAGTACTTC.

The J gene is TRBJ2-5, the V gene TRBV19; D ambiguous. The V gene's germline CDR1 is LNHDA and CDR2 SQIVND (reference sequence). This CDR3 is 13 amino acids long. Deletions cut 4 bases from V and 1 base from J, with 7 bases between. The CDR3: CASSTQSQETQYF. CDR3 coding DNA: TGTGCCAGTAGTACACAGAGCCAAGAGACCCAGTACTTC. The full variable domain, with the rest looked up from reference TRBV19 and TRBJ2-5, is DGGITQSPKYLFRKEGQNVTLSCEQNLNHDAMYWYRQDPGQGLRLIYYSQIVNDFQKGDIAEGYSVSREKKESFPLTVTSAQKNPTAFYLCASSTQSQETQYFGPGTRLLVL.

This chain uses TRBV5-1 with TRBJ2-3, with 8 bases matching TRBD1. Germline V gene data show CDR1 as SGHRS and CDR2 as YFSETQ. The CDR3 extends over 15 amino acids. J gave up 0 bases and V 5 bases, and 5 bases lay outside the gene matches. The DNA for the CDR3 is TGCGCCAGCAGGCGACAGGGGAGAAGCACAGATACGCAGTATTTT. Translation: CASRRQGRSTDTQYF.

The chain carries TRBV29-1 and TRBJ2-7; 8 bases match TRBD1. With 8 bases clipped from V and 0 bases from J, the junction kept 9 bases outside the gene matches. This CDR3 contains 14 residues. The germline V gene has CDR1 SQVTM and CDR2 ANQGSEA. The chain's CDR3 is CSPARDRCSYEQYF. CDR3 in DNA: TGCAGCCCCGCCCGGGACAGGTGCTCCTACGAGCAGTACTTC.

This clone appeared once. The chain is built from TRBV19 and TRBJ2-7; tentative D call: TRBD1 (6 bases). Trimming took 1 base from V and 2 from J, leaving 12 bases between them. The CDR3 sequence is 15 residues long. CDR1 and CDR2 (germline): LNHDA, SQIVND (reference sequence). The CDR3 loop reads CASSIGSGQTYEQYF. The DNA of the CDR3 is TGTGCCAGTAGTATAGGTTCCGGACAGACCTACGAGCAGTACTTC. The entire variable domain, with the rest obtained from reference TRBV19 and TRBJ2-7, is as follows: DGGITQSPKYLFRKEGQNVTLSCEQNLNHDAMYWYRQDPGQGLRLIYYSQIVNDFQKGDIAEGYSVSREKKESFPLTVTSAQKNPTAFYLCASSIGSGQTYEQYFGPGTRLTVT.

The genes are TRBV6-2 or TRBV6-3 and TRBJ2-2, with D perhaps TRBD1 (6 bases). CDR3 length equals 12 residues. Deletions cut 5 bases from V and 13 bases from J, with 14 bases between. Germline CDR1 reads MNHEY; CDR2 reads SVGEGT. The CDR3: CASSAPGQGLFF. Here the CDR3 DNA reads TGTGCCAGCAGTGCACCGGGACAAGGGCTGTTTTTT.

V is TRBV30 and J is TRBJ2-7, with 8 bases that match TRBD1. The CDR3 extends over 12 amino acids. V trimming: 8 bases; J trimming: 2 bases; junction bases outside the gene matches: 5. Germline V gene lookup returns CDR1 GTSNPN and CDR2 SVGIG (reference sequence). CDR3 region: CAGGTGTYEQYF. Written as DNA, the CDR3 is TGTGCCGGAGGGACAGGTACCTACGAGCAGTACTTC.

This clone was seen a single time. V and J are TRBV7-2 and TRBJ2-5; 8 nucleotides line up with TRBD2. The germline V gene encodes CDR1 SGHTA and CDR2 FQGNSA. V lost 5 bases, J lost 2 bases, and 7 bases stayed unmatched. The length of the CDR3 is 15 residues. CDR3 coding DNA: TGTGCCAGCAGCCAGGGACTAGTTAATCAAGAGACCCAGTACTTC. This translates into CASSQGLVNQETQYF.

A note on this clone: Distinct nucleotide sequences in the sample also encode this CDR3. The rearrangement uses TRBV2 and TRBJ2-5, with D perhaps TRBD1 (7 bases). With 7 bases removed from V and 5 bases from J, the gap between germline ends came to 14 bases. The CDR3 has 13 amino acids. Germline assignment: CDR1 SNHLY and CDR2 FYNNEI. CDR3 region: CASNGGGRETQYF. DNA of the CDR3: TGTGCCAGCAACGGAGGGGGCAGGGAGACCCAGTACTTC.

The chain combines TRBV6-1 with TRBJ1-2, with D perhaps TRBD1 (5 bases). V shed 1 base and J shed 1 base, with 10 bases lying between them. The CDR3 is 15 residues long. Germline CDR1 MNHNS, CDR2 SASEGT. The CDR3 DNA sequence: TGTGCCAGCAGTGAAGTTCTCAGGGTTAACTATGGCTACACCTTC. Protein sequence: CASSEVLRVNYGYTF.

The rearrangement links TRBV28 to TRBJ1-1; D is perhaps TRBD1 (5 bases). Trimming took 3 bases from V and 6 from J, leaving 11 bases between them. The CDR3 length is 13 residues. CDR1 is MDHEN and CDR2 is SYDVKM in the germline V gene. In nucleotides, the CDR3 is TGTGCCAGCAGTTTGGGGGGAAACGCTGAAGCTTTCTTT. Translating it yields CASSLGGNAEAFF.

The chain employs TRBV12-3 or TRBV12-4 and TRBJ1-5; D not certain. This CDR3 contains 12 residues. Trimming stripped 3 bases from V and 5 bases from J, with 5 bases between. DNA for the CDR3: TGTGCCAGCAGTTTCGTCTATCAGCCCCAGCATTTT. Protein product: CASSFVYQPQHF.

The gene calls are TRBV2 and TRBJ2-7; 7 positions agree with TRBD1. Germline assignment: CDR1 SNHLY and CDR2 FYNNEI. V shed 8 bases and J 2 bases; nucleotides not matched to a gene: 6. The CDR3 length is 13 residues. In DNA form, the CDR3 reads TGTGCCAGCTGCAGGGACAGCACCTACGAGCAGTACTTC. Translating it yields CASCRDSTYEQYF. The full variable domain, rest sourced from reference TRBV2 and TRBJ2-7, is EPEVTQTPSHQVTQMGQEVILRCVPISNHLYFYWYRQILGQKVEFLVSFYNNEISEKSEIFDDQFSVERPDGSNFTLKIRSTKLEDSAMYFCASCRDSTYEQYFGPGTRLTVT.

The chain links TRBV7-3 to TRBJ2-3, with 11 bases fitting TRBD2. J was trimmed by 5 bases and V by 5 bases; bases with no gene match: 6. Germline V gene sequence: CDR1 SGHTA, CDR2 FQGTGA. The CDR3 is 15 amino acids. The CDR3 sequence: CASSRLAGFGDTQYF. The CDR3 DNA sequence: TGTGCCAGCAGCCGACTAGCGGGATTTGGAGATACGCAGTATTTT.

The V and J genes are TRBV7-3 and TRBJ2-7; 9 nucleotides match TRBD1. Trimming removed 5 bases from V and 3 bases from J; junction bases left unmatched: 8. The CDR3 contains 15 residues. Germline values: CDR1 SGHTA, CDR2 FQGTGA. Here the CDR3 reads CASSLRGTGNYEQYF. As DNA, the CDR3 is TGTGCCAGCAGCCTGCGTGGGACAGGGAACTACGAGCAGTACTTC.

The chain joins TRBV4-1 to TRBJ2-1, with 12 bases fitting TRBD2. The CDR3 has 15 residues. V dropped 2 bases and J dropped 8; count of bases not matched to a gene: 4. The germline V gene has CDR1 MGHRA and CDR2 YSYEKL. For the CDR3, the DNA is TGCGCCAGCAGCCAAACTAGCGGGAGGATGTATGAGCAGTTCTTC. It is translated as CASSQTSGRMYEQFF.

The chain combines TRBV7-3 with TRBJ2-1; TRBD2 matches 7 bases. Germline trimming cut 5 bases from V and 7 bases from J; bases unmatched to any gene: 11. Germline V CDR1 and CDR2: SGHTA, FQGTGA. The CDR3 consists of 15 residues. The chain's CDR3 is CASSPGGSRGNEQFF. CDR3 sequence (DNA): TGTGCCAGCAGCCCCGGCGGGAGCCGCGGGAATGAGCAGTTCTTC.

The V gene is TRBV10-3, the J gene TRBJ1-2; 9 nucleotides match TRBD1. V lost 2 bases to trimming and J lost 3 bases; unmatched junction nucleotides: 4. The CDR3 runs to 15 residues. Germline CDR1 reads ENHRY; CDR2 reads SYGVKD. DNA of the CDR3: TGTGCCATCAGTGAGACCGGGACAGGGTACTATGGCTACACCTTC. Residues: CAISETGTGYYGYTF.

The chain employs TRBV7-2 and TRBJ2-1, with TRBD2 identical over 13 bases. Unmatched junction bases numbered 7, after V lost 5 bases and J lost 9 bases. CDR3 length: 15 amino acids. CDR1 SGHTA and CDR2 FQGNSA come from the germline V gene. The CDR3 sequence: CASSELAGGQSEQFF. Written as DNA, the CDR3 is TGTGCCAGCAGCGAACTAGCGGGAGGGCAAAGTGAGCAGTTCTTC. The whole variable domain, filled in from reference TRBV7-2 and TRBJ2-1, reads GAGVSQSPSNKVTEKGKDVELRCDPISGHTALYWYRQSLGQGLEFLIYFQGNSAPDKSGLPSDRFSAERTGGSVSTLTIQRTQQEDSAVYLCASSELAGGQSEQFFGPGTRLTVL.

This clone has just one count. This chain joins TRBV6-5 and TRBJ1-1, with TRBD1 matching 7 bases. Germline-derived CDR1 and CDR2 are MNHEY and SVGAGI. The CDR3 spans 14 residues. V was clipped by 5 bases and J by 4 bases; unmatched bases: 7. In DNA, the CDR3 is TGTGCCAGCAGTCGACAGGGAATCGGCACTGAAGCTTTCTTT. Translating gives CASSRQGIGTEAFF.

This clone was detected ten times or more. This chain joins TRBV10-3 and TRBJ2-7, with D tentatively TRBD2 (6 bases). The CDR3 spans 15 residues. From germline, CDR1 is ENHRY and CDR2 SYGVKD. Trimming cost V 7 bases and J 6 bases, with 22 bases left between them. DNA of the CDR3: TGTGCCATCAAGGGATCCGGGACTTTAGGATCCGAGCAGTACTTC. Translating gives CAIKGSGTLGSEQYF.